This TCR beta chain is from a study of blood T cell repertoires in COVID-19. As for the study in general: The United States, Italy and Spain were the sources of the acute and convalescent COVID-19 samples.

Study processing details: Counts of nucleated cells, estimated from reference gene primer amplification, were obtained. Sequencing was performed with immunoSEQ multiplex PCR; in TCRdb, only in-frame clones are kept and a portion is missing. The V and J calls and clone size were taken over from that table, and D and trimming were inferred from the DNA. The data contain 55,000 to 75,000 clones, around 80% of them seen just once; the ten biggest clones take up roughly 6.3%. The V gene's germline CDR1 is SEHNR and CDR2 FQNEAQ (reference sequence). V lost 5 bases and J 4 bases, leaving 17 bases between the germline ends. This CDR3 spans 15 amino acids.

The TCR was taken from a human donor in a cohort sampled during active COVID-19. The sequencing input was peripheral blood. The chain links TRBV7-9 to TRBJ1-2, with D possibly being TRBD1 (5 bases). The CDR3 spells CASSPLGGDFYGYTF. CDR3 nucleotide sequence: TGTGCCAGCAGCCCCCTGGGGGGAGATTTCTATGGCTACACCTTC.